The 3 T cell receptor beta chains given below trace back to one sample, sequenced in a study of blood T cell repertoires in COVID-19. Clones were read by immunoSEQ multiplex PCR, and TCRdb kept only the in-frame ones, dropping some. The table includes approximately 150,000 clones, roughly four fifths detected once. Sequencing was performed on peripheral blood. The receptors were sampled from a human donor with acute or convalescent COVID-19. The donor label of this sample is uncertain.

The V gene is TRBV10-3, the J gene TRBJ2-2; 7 bases agree with TRBD1. The CDR3 runs 15 residues. Germline V gene data show CDR1 as ENHRY and CDR2 as SYGVKD. After removal of 2 bases from V and 0 bases from J, the junction contained 0 bases not matched to a gene. The CDR3 sequence is CAISEGTANTGELFF. DNA for the CDR3: TGTGCCATCAGTGAGGGGACAGCGAACACCGGGGAGCTGTTTTTT.

The chain links TRBV10-3 to TRBJ1-5; a possible D gene is TRBD1 (5 bases). The CDR3 runs 15 residues. V was pared by 1 base and J by 5 bases, with 12 bases between. Germline values: CDR1 ENHRY, CDR2 SYGVKD. The CDR3 sequence is CAISEYLGGDQPQHF. CDR3 in DNA: TGTGCCATCAGTGAGTATTTAGGAGGGGATCAGCCCCAGCATTTT.

The V call is TRBV7-2, the J call TRBJ2-2; D is perhaps TRBD2 (6 bases). CDR3 length equals 14 residues. Trimming took off 3 bases at V and 1 base at J, with 6 bases between the two ends. The germline V gene encodes CDR1 SGHTA and CDR2 FQGNSA. CDR3 bases: TGTGCCAGCAGCTTGGGAGGGAACACCGGGGAGCTGTTTTTT. It encodes CASSLGGNTGELFF.